This T cell receptor beta chain was identified in a study of blood T cell repertoires in COVID-19. As for the study in general: Italy, Spain and the United States were the sources of the convalescent and acute COVID-19 samples. T cells, B-cell-depleted T cells, or PBMCs supplied cDNA or gDNA.

Original analysis: Estimation of nucleated cell counts was performed using reference gene primer amplification. Clones were sequenced by immunoSEQ multiplex PCR, and TCRdb holds only the in-frame ones, with some missing. The V and J calls and the clone size are those of that table, but D and trimming were determined from the DNA. This table holds about 93,000 clones, 85% to 90% found once. This CDR3 comprises 14 residues. Trimming took 3 bases from V and 2 from J, leaving 11 bases between them. Germline V CDR1 and CDR2: SGHRS, YFSETQ. This TCR was sampled from a human donor with active COVID-19. The donor label of this sample is uncertain. The gene calls are TRBV5-1 and TRBJ1-1; no clear D gene. The sequenced sample was peripheral blood. DNA for the CDR3: TGCGCCAGCAGCTACTTTCAGGTCAACACTGAAGCTTTCTTT. Translated: CASSYFQVNTEAFF.